Below, one TCR beta chain is given with its context. Its matching antigen is unknown. Germline CDR1 reads SGHDN; CDR2 reads FVKESK. Germline trimming cut 1 base from V and 5 bases from J; bases unmatched to any gene: 13. The CDR3 has 18 residues. This sample is drawn from a study of a mutant IDH1 vaccine in newly diagnosed glioma. At the level of the study: Vaccines were begun 4-6 weeks after radiotherapy alone, or with temozolomide cycles.

The data were produced by immunoSEQ multiplex PCR, yet TCRdb's version contains in-frame clones alone and is incomplete. The data show 35,000 to 55,000 clones, around 84% seen once. The time point was: week 23, last vaccination. In the vaccine, a single dose held 300 ug of the mutant IDH1 20-mer peptide, along with topical imiquimod. The source material was PBMCs, sampled from a glioma patient whose treatment included an IDH1 peptide vaccine. The gene calls are TRBV14 and TRBJ2-1, with 8 nucleotides matching TRBD2. This receptor was obtained from a woman younger than 30 with glioma. Some clones in this sample may be carry-over from other donors' samples. CDR3 protein: CASSQGKVWGLVDNEQFF. As DNA, the CDR3 is TGTGCCAGCAGCCAAGGGAAAGTGTGGGGACTAGTCGACAATGAGCAGTTCTTC.